The source of this T cell receptor beta chain is a study of cytomegalovirus exposure and HLA in healthy donors. Between the trimmed V and J ends, which lost 6 bases and 0 bases, there was a span of 14 bases. CDR1 and CDR2 (germline): MGHRA, YSYEKL. The CDR3 contains 15 residues. Vbeta (60) and Jbeta (13) primers were used in the PCR. The assay was immunoSEQ multiplex PCR, and TCRdb's table has in-frame clones only and misses some. The sample yields 100,000 to 150,000 clones, around 84% seen once. The TCR sequence derives from a man aged 45-60 years in good health and CMV-seronegative. Sequencing was performed on PBMCs. This sequence joins TRBV4-1 and TRBJ1-2; no firm D call. The CDR3 DNA reads TGCGCCAGCAGTCCCTGGAGGTCCCCTAACTATGGCTACACCTTC. This translates into CASSPWRSPNYGYTF.